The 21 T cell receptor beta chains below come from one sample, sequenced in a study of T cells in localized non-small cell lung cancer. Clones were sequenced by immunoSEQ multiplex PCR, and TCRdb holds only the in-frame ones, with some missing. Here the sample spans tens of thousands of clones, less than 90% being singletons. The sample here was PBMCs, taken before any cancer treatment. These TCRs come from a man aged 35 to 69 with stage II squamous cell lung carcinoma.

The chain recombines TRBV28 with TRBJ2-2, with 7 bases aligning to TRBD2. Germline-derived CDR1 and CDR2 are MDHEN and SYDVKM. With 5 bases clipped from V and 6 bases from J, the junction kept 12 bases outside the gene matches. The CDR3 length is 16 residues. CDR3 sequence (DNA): TGTGCCAGCAGTGCCAGTAGCGGGTGGAATTCCGGGGAGCTGTTTTTT. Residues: CASSASSGWNSGELFF.

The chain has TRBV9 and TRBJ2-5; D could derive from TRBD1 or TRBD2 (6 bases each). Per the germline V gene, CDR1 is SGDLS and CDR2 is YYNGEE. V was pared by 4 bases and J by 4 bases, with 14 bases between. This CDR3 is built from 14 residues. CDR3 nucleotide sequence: TGTGCCAGCAGCCTAAAGGGGGGTGGAGAGACCCAGTACTTC. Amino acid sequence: CASSLKGGGETQYF.

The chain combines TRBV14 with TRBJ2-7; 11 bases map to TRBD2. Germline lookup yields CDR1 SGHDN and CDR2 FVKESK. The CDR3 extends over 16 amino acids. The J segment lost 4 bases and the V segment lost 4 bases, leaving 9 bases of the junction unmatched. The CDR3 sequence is CASSPGLAVFPYEQYF. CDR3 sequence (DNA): TGTGCCAGCAGCCCGGGACTAGCGGTTTTCCCATACGAGCAGTACTTC. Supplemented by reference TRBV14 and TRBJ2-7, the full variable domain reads EAGVTQFPSHSVIEKGQTVTLRCDPISGHDNLYWYRRVMGKEIKFLLHFVKESKQDESGMPNNRFLAERTGGTYSTLKVQPAELEDSGVYFCASSPGLAVFPYEQYFGPGTRLTVT.

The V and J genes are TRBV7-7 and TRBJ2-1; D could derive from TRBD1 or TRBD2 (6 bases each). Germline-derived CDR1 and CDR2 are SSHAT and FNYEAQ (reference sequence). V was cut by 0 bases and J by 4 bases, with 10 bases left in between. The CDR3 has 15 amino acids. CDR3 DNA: TGTGCCAGCAGCTTAGCCGGGGGCCAGTACAATGAGCAGTTCTTC. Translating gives CASSLAGGQYNEQFF.

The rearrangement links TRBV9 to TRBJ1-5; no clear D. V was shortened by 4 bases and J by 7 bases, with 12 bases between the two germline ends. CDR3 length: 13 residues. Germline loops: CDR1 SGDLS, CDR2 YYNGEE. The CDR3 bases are TGTGCCAGCAGCTCGGGATCTCGACAGCCCCAGCATTTT. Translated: CASSSGSRQPQHF.

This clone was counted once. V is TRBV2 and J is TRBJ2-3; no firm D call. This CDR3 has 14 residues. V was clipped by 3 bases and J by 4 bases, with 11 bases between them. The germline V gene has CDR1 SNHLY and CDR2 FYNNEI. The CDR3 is CASSESQVADTQYF. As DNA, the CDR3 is TGTGCCAGCAGTGAGTCCCAGGTTGCAGATACGCAGTATTTT.

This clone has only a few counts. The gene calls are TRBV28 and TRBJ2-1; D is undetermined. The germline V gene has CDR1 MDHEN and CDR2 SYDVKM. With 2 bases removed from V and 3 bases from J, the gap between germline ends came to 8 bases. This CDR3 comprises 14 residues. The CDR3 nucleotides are TGTGCCAGCAGTTTAGATGTACTCTACAATGAGCAGTTCTTC. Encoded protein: CASSLDVLYNEQFF. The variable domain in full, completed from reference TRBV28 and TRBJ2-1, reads DVKVTQSSRYLVKRTGEKVFLECVQDMDHENMFWYRQDPGLGLRLIYFSYDVKMKEKGDIPEGYSVSREKKERFSLILESASTNQTSMYLCASSLDVLYNEQFFGPGTRLTVL.

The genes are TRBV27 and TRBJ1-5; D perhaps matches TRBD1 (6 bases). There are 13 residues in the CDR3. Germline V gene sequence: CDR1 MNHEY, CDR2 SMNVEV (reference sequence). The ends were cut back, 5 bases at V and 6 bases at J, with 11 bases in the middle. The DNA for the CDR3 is TGTGCCAGCAGTCCCGGGACATTTCAGCCCCAGCATTTT. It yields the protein CASSPGTFQPQHF.

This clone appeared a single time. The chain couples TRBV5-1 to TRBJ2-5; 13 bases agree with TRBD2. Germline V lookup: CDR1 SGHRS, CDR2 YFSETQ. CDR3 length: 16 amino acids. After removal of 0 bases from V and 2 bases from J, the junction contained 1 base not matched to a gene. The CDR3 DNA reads TGCGCCAGCAGCTTGGGGACTAGCGGGGGACAAGAGACCCAGTACTTC. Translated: CASSLGTSGGQETQYF.

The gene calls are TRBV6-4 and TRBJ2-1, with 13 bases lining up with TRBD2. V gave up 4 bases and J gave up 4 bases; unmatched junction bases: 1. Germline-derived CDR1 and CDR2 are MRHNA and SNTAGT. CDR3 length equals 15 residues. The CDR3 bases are TGTGCCAGCAGTGGGACTAGCGGGAGTTACAATGAGCAGTTCTTC. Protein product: CASSGTSGSYNEQFF.

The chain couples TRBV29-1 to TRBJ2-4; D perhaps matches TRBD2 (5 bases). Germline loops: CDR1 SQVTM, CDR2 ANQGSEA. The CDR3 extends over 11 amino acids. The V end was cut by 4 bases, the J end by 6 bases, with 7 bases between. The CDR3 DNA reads TGCAGCGTTGTAGGGAGAAACATTCAGTACTTC. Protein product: CSVVGRNIQYF.

CDR3 loop: CASDPGQGYNEQFF. The DNA for the CDR3 is TGTGCCAGCGATCCGGGACAGGGTTACAATGAGCAGTTCTTC. The rearrangement uses TRBV28 and TRBJ2-1, with 9 positions matching TRBD1. From germline, CDR1 is MDHEN and CDR2 SYDVKM. The CDR3 loop spans 14 amino acids. Trimming at V came to 8 bases and at J to 4 bases, leaving 6 bases not matched to a gene.

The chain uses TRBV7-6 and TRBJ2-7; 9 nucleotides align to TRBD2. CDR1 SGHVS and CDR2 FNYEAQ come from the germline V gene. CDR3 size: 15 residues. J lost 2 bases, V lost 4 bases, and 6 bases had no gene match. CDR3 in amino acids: CASSSLAGAPYEQYF. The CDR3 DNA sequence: TGTGCCAGCAGCTCTTTAGCGGGGGCCCCCTACGAGCAGTACTTC. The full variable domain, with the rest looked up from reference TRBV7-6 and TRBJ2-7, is GAGVSQSPRYKVTKRGQDVALRCDPISGHVSLYWYRQALGQGPEFLTYFNYEAQQDKSGLPNDRFSAERPEGSISTLTIQRTEQRDSAMYRCASSSLAGAPYEQYFGPGTRLTVT.

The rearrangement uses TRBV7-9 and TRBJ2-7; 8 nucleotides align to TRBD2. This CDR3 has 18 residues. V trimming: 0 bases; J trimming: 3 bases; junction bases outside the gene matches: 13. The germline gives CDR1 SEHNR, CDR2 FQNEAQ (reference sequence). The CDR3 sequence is CASSLAGLALEGVYEQYF. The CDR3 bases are TGTGCCAGCAGCTTAGCAGGACTAGCCCTTGAAGGCGTCTACGAGCAGTACTTC.

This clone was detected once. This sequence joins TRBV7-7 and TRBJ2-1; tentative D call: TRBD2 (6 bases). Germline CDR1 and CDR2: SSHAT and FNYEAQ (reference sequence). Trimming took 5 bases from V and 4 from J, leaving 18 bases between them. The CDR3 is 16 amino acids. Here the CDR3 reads CASSPNGGNPYNEQFF. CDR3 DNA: TGTGCCAGCAGCCCAAACGGGGGAAACCCGTACAATGAGCAGTTCTTC. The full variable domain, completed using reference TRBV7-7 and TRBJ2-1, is GAGVSQSPRYKVTKRGQDVTLRCDPISSHATLYWYQQALGQGPEFLTYFNYEAQPDKSGLPSDRFSAERPEGSISTLTIQRTEQRDSAMYRCASSPNGGNPYNEQFFGPGTRLTVL.

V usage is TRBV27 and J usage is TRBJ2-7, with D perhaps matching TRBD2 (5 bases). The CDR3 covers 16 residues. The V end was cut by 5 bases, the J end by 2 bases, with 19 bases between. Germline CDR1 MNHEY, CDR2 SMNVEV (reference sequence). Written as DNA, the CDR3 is TGTGCCAGCAGTCCCATACTAGTTAGGGCAACCTACGAGCAGTACTTC. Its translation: CASSPILVRATYEQYF.

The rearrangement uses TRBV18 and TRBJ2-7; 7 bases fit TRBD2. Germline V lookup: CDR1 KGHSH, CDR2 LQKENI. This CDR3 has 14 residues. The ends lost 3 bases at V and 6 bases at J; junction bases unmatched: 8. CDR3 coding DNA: TGTGCCAGCTCACCTAGGACTAGGAGCGGCGAGCAGTACTTC. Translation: CASSPRTRSGEQYF.

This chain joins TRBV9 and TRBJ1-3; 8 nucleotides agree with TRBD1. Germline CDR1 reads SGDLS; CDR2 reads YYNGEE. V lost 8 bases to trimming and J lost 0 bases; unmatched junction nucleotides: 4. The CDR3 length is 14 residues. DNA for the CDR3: TGTGCCAGTCAGGGGGCGAGCTCTGGAAACACCATATATTTT. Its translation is CASQGASSGNTIYF.

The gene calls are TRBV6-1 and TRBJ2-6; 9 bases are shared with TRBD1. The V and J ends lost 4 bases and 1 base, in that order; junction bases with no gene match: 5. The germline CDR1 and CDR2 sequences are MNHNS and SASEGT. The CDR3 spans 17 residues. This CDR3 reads CASSGGTGISGANVLTF. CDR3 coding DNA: TGTGCCAGCAGTGGGGGGACAGGGATTTCTGGGGCCAACGTCCTGACTTTC.

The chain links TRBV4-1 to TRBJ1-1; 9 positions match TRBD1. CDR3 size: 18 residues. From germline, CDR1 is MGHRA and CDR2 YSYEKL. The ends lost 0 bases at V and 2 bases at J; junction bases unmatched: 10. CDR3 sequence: CASSQDGTGRIGNTEAFF. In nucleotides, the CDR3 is TGCGCCAGCAGCCAAGATGGGACAGGGAGAATCGGTAACACTGAAGCTTTCTTT.

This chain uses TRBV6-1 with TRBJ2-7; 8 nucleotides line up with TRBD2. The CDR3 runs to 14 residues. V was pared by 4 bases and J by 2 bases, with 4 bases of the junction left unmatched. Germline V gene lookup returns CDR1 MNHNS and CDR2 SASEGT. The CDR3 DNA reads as TGTGCCAGCAGTGCCTCGGGGGGGGCCTACGAGCAGTACTTC. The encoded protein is CASSASGGAYEQYF.